This T cell receptor (beta chain) was recovered during a study of blood T cell repertoires in COVID-19. The method was immunoSEQ multiplex PCR; TCRdb's version includes in-frame clones alone and lacks a portion of them. The sample carries 50,000 to 55,000 clones, more than 75% recorded once. V lost 4 bases to trimming and J lost 4 bases; unmatched junction nucleotides: 6. Germline lookup yields CDR1 SGHRS and CDR2 YFSETQ. The CDR3 covers 14 residues. The receptor was derived from a man aged 45-65 years with active COVID-19. The V gene is TRBV5-1, the J gene TRBJ2-7; 9 positions agree with TRBD1. Sequenced input: peripheral blood. CDR3 amino acids: CASSRWGQGYEQYF. The CDR3 region has the DNA TGCGCCAGCAGCCGCTGGGGACAGGGATACGAGCAGTACTTC.